Listed below are T cell receptor beta chains from one sample, sequenced in a study of long-term antiretroviral therapy in people with HIV. Profiling relied on immunoSEQ multiplex PCR, and the TCRdb table lists in-frame clones only, not all of them. Of some 19,000 clones listed, about 80% are singletons. The source material was unsorted PBMCs, sampled 2.2 years after starting antiretroviral therapy. The receptors stem from a man aged 50 to 59 with HIV. CDR3s include the opening cysteine and the closing phenylalanine or tryptophan. Each record gives: clone size, D gene, J gene, V gene, CDR3 protein, CDR3 DNA. The D gene is left open where the match is weak. Clone sizes are given selectively: once, few, many, or a class where the clone is expanded.

clone size: .; D gene: TRBD2; J gene: TRBJ2-7; V gene: TRBV5-4; CDR3 protein: CASSLATSVWEQYF; CDR3 DNA: TGTGCCAGCAGCTTGGCTACTAGCGTATGGGAGCAGTACTTC
clone size: .; D gene: .; J gene: TRBJ1-2; V gene: TRBV7-9; CDR3 protein: CASSSNYGYTF; CDR3 DNA: TGTGCCAGCAGCTCTAACTATGGCTACACCTTC
clone size: .; D gene: TRBD2; J gene: TRBJ2-3; V gene: TRBV7-8; CDR3 protein: CASSFLGGGSGRAADTQYF; CDR3 DNA: TGTGCCAGCAGCTTCCTGGGGGGGGGTAGCGGGAGGGCCGCAGATACGCAGTATTTT
clone size: .; D gene: TRBD1; J gene: TRBJ2-7; V gene: TRBV18; CDR3 protein: CASSPGTGVSYEQYF; CDR3 DNA: TGTGCCAGCTCACCGGGGACAGGGGTGTCCTACGAGCAGTACTTC
clone size: once; D gene: .; J gene: TRBJ2-5; V gene: TRBV15; CDR3 protein: CATSRDRASSRETQYF; CDR3 DNA: TGTGCCACCAGCAGAGATCGGGCCAGCTCTCGGGAGACCCAGTACTTC
clone size: .; D gene: .; J gene: TRBJ2-2; V gene: TRBV7-3; CDR3 protein: CASSPGTFTGELFF; CDR3 DNA: TGTGCCAGCAGCCCGGGGACCTTCACCGGGGAGCTGTTTTTT
clone size: .; D gene: .; J gene: TRBJ2-5; V gene: TRBV30; CDR3 protein: CAWSGVGRETQYF; CDR3 DNA: TGTGCCTGGAGTGGAGTGGGGCGGGAGACCCAGTACTTC
clone size: .; D gene: .; J gene: TRBJ1-3; V gene: TRBV4-1; CDR3 protein: CASSQATSSGNTIYF; CDR3 DNA: TGCGCCAGCAGCCAAGCTACGAGCTCTGGAAACACCATATATTTT
clone size: .; D gene: TRBD2; J gene: TRBJ2-3; V gene: TRBV25-1; CDR3 protein: CASHSGGGSTDTQYF; CDR3 DNA: TGTGCCAGCCACTCGGGGGGAGGGAGCACAGATACGCAGTATTTT
clone size: .; D gene: .; J gene: TRBJ1-3; V gene: TRBV5-1; CDR3 protein: CASSLAPSGNTIYF; CDR3 DNA: TGCGCCAGCAGCTTGGCCCCCTCTGGAAACACCATATATTTT
clone size: once; D gene: .; J gene: TRBJ2-1; V gene: TRBV25-1; CDR3 protein: CASSGVGRRGGHNEQFF; CDR3 DNA: TGTGCCAGCAGTGGAGTAGGGCGGAGGGGCGGACACAATGAGCAGTTCTTC
clone size: .; D gene: .; J gene: TRBJ1-1; V gene: TRBV7-3; CDR3 protein: CASSLSEYTEAFF; CDR3 DNA: TGTGCCAGCAGCTTAAGCGAATACACTGAAGCTTTCTTT
clone size: .; D gene: TRBD2; J gene: TRBJ2-5; V gene: TRBV11-1; CDR3 protein: CASSLPAGIETQYF; CDR3 DNA: TGTGCCAGCAGCTTACCAGCGGGGATAGAGACCCAGTACTTC
clone size: few; D gene: TRBD1; J gene: TRBJ2-7; V gene: TRBV14; CDR3 protein: CASSHTGGEQYF; CDR3 DNA: TGTGCCAGCAGCCATACAGGGGGCGAGCAGTACTTC
clone size: .; D gene: .; J gene: TRBJ2-2; V gene: TRBV5-1; CDR3 protein: CASSLSLGELFF; CDR3 DNA: TGCGCCAGCAGCTTGTCACTCGGGGAGCTGTTTTTT
clone size: once; D gene: .; J gene: TRBJ1-1; V gene: TRBV28; CDR3 protein: CASSFGTHTTEAFF; CDR3 DNA: TGTGCCAGCAGTTTTGGAACCCATACAACTGAAGCTTTCTTT
clone size: .; D gene: TRBD2; J gene: TRBJ2-7; V gene: TRBV9; CDR3 protein: CASSATGGALYEQYF; CDR3 DNA: TGTGCCAGCAGCGCTACCGGGGGGGCCCTCTACGAGCAGTACTTC
clone size: .; D gene: .; J gene: TRBJ2-7; V gene: TRBV9; CDR3 protein: CASSVEPSYYEQYF; CDR3 DNA: TGTGCCAGCAGCGTAGAACCCTCGTATTACGAGCAGTACTTC
clone size: once; D gene: .; J gene: TRBJ1-1; V gene: TRBV6-5; CDR3 protein: CASSYSGLTDTEAFF; CDR3 DNA: TGTGCCAGCAGTTACTCGGGATTAACGGACACTGAAGCTTTCTTT
clone size: .; D gene: TRBD1; J gene: TRBJ1-4; V gene: TRBV28; CDR3 protein: CASSSGQGADEKLFF; CDR3 DNA: TGTGCCAGCAGTTCAGGACAGGGGGCGGATGAAAAACTGTTTTTT
clone size: few; D gene: .; J gene: TRBJ2-7; V gene: TRBV7-2; CDR3 protein: CASSLEGAYEQYF; CDR3 DNA: TGTGCCAGCAGCCTTGAAGGCGCCTACGAGCAGTACTTC
clone size: .; D gene: TRBD1; J gene: TRBJ2-5; V gene: TRBV18; CDR3 protein: CASSPRQGSETQYF; CDR3 DNA: TGTGCCAGCTCACCCCGACAGGGGTCGGAGACCCAGTACTTC
clone size: few; D gene: TRBD1; J gene: TRBJ2-7; V gene: TRBV7-2; CDR3 protein: CASSPDRAIRNEQYF; CDR3 DNA: TGTGCCAGCAGCCCAGACAGGGCTATAAGGAACGAGCAGTACTTC
clone size: .; D gene: TRBD1; J gene: TRBJ1-4; V gene: TRBV28; CDR3 protein: CASSRPGTGDEKLFF; CDR3 DNA: TGTGCCAGCAGTCGGCCCGGGACAGGGGATGAAAAACTGTTTTTT
clone size: .; D gene: TRBD1; J gene: TRBJ1-5; V gene: TRBV28; CDR3 protein: CASRRQGARNQPQHF; CDR3 DNA: TGTGCCAGCAGACGACAGGGGGCAAGGAATCAGCCCCAGCATTTT
clone size: .; D gene: TRBD1; J gene: TRBJ2-3; V gene: TRBV7-2; CDR3 protein: CASSPNRGQADTQYF; CDR3 DNA: TGTGCCAGCAGCCCAAACAGGGGGCAGGCAGATACGCAGTATTTT
clone size: .; D gene: TRBD1; J gene: TRBJ2-1; V gene: TRBV11-2; CDR3 protein: CASSLFDRVREQFF; CDR3 DNA: TGTGCCAGCAGCTTATTTGACAGGGTAAGGGAGCAGTTCTTC
clone size: once; D gene: .; J gene: TRBJ2-2; V gene: TRBV18; CDR3 protein: CASSLYLSTGELFF; CDR3 DNA: TGTGCCAGCTCCCTGTACCTAAGTACCGGGGAGCTGTTTTTT
clone size: .; D gene: TRBD1; J gene: TRBJ2-5; V gene: TRBV7-2; CDR3 protein: CASSLAGPGQVQETQYF; CDR3 DNA: TGTGCCAGCAGCTTAGCGGGTCCGGGACAGGTCCAAGAGACCCAGTACTTC
clone size: .; D gene: TRBD1; J gene: TRBJ1-1; V gene: TRBV9; CDR3 protein: CASSVAGGQGYTEAFF; CDR3 DNA: TGTGCCAGCAGCGTAGCGGGGGGACAGGGTTACACTGAAGCTTTCTTT
clone size: .; D gene: .; J gene: TRBJ2-7; V gene: TRBV10-2; CDR3 protein: CASGPGPGAYEQYF; CDR3 DNA: TGCGCCAGCGGGCCGGGCCCCGGCGCCTACGAGCAGTACTTC